In its sample, the clone carrying this T cell receptor beta chain was seen a few times. V shed 0 bases and J shed 5 bases, with 7 bases lying between them. Germline CDR1 is LNHNV and CDR2 is YYDKDF (reference sequence). This CDR3 comprises 14 residues. The data stem from a study of blood T cells in healthy people across ages. Sample-barcoded 5' priming and a J-beta primer mix drove a second PCR of roughly 7 to 11 cycles. TCRdb re-derived calls from the 5' RACE reads in MiXCR, one entry per CDR3 protein. The table has about 540,000 distinct CDR3 sequences, 24% seen once. The sample was also linked to a second study, of T cells of mothers and their children.

This clonotype was obtained from a boy aged 10-17 years in good health. The chain employs TRBV15 and TRBJ1-4; D ambiguous. Sequenced: blood. Here the CDR3 DNA reads TGTGCCACCAGCAGAGATTTCGGAAATGAAAAACTGTTTTTT. Translating gives CATSRDFGNEKLFF.